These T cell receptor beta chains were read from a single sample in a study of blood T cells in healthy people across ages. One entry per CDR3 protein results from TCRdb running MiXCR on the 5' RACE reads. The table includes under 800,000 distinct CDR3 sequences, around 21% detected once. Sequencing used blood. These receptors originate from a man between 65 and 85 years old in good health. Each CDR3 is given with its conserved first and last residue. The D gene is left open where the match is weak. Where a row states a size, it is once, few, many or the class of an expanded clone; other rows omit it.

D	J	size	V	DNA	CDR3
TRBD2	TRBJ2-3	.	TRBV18	TGTGCCAGCTCACCAACCCAGCGGGAGCCCCCAGATACGCAGTATTTT	CASSPTQREPPDTQYF
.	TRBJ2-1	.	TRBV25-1	TGTGCCAGCAGTTCCCTCAAGGGTGTCCCCTACAATGAGCAGTTCTTC	CASSSLKGVPYNEQFF
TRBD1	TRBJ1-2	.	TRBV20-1	TGCAGTGCTAGAATCGGGACAGGGGGTGGATATGGCTACACCTTC	CSARIGTGGGYGYTF
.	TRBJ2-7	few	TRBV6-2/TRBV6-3	TGTGCCAGCAGTTACCGCGAGGCCTGGGCGGTGCGGGATTACGAGCAGTACTTC	CASSYREAWAVRDYEQYF
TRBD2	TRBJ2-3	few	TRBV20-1	TGCAGTGCTAGACGGAGCGGGAGGGCCGGAGATACGCAGTATTTT	CSARRSGRAGDTQYF
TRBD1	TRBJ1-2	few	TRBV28	TGTGCCACTCAGACAGGGGCCTATGGCTACACCTTC	CATQTGAYGYTF
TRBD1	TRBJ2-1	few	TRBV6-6	TGTGCCAGTCTGACAGGGAAGCGCTTCAATGAGCAGTTCTTC	CASLTGKRFNEQFF
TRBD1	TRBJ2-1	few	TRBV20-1	TGCAGTGTTCGACAGGGGGACCATGAGCAGTTCTTC	CSVRQGDHEQFF
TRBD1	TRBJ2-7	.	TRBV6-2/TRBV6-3	TGTGCCAGCAACAGGGACAGCTCCTACGAGCAGTACTTC	CASNRDSSYEQYF
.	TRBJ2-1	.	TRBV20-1	TGCAGTGCTAATCCGGGACAGGCCCTTAGCGGGAGTAGATACAATGAGCAGTTCTTC	CSANPGQALSGSRYNEQFF
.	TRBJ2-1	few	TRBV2	TGTGCCAGCAGGACCGGGACAAACTCCTACAATGAGCAGTTCTTC	CASRTGTNSYNEQFF
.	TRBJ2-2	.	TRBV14	TGTGCCAGCAGCCAAGATTTGGGGGTAACCGGGGAGCTGTTTTTT	CASSQDLGVTGELFF
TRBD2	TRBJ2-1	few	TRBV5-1	TGCGCCAGCAGCTTCAGCACGGGACTAGCAGGGAATGAGCAGTTCTTC	CASSFSTGLAGNEQFF
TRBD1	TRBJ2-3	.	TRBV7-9	TGTGCCAGCAGCGACACAGGGGCAGCAGATACGCAGTATTTT	CASSDTGAADTQYF
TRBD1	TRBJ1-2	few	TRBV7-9	TGTGCCAGCAGCACCCCGGGACAGGGTTGGGGCTACACCTTC	CASSTPGQGWGYTF
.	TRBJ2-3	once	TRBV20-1	TGCAGTGCCGGGCGAGGCACAGATACGCAGTATTTT	CSAGRGTDTQYF
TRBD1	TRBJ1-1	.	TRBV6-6	TGTGCCAGCAGTACCCTAATGCAGGGGGAGAACACTGAAGCTTTCTTT	CASSTLMQGENTEAFF
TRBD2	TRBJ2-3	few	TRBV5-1	TGCGCCAGCAGCCTAGCGGACACTAGCACAGATACGCAGTATTTT	CASSLADTSTDTQYF
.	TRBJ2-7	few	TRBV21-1	TGTGCCAGCAGCGGGGACCGGACGGACCCCTACGAGCAGTACTTC	CASSGDRTDPYEQYF
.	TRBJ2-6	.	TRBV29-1	TGCAGCGTTGAAGACGGAAGCTCTGGGGCCAACGTCCTGACTTTC	CSVEDGSSGANVLTF
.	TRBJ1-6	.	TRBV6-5	TGTGCCAGCAGTGTTCACATAAACAATTCACCCCTCCACTTT	CASSVHINNSPLHF
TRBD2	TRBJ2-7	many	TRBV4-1	TGCGCCAGCAGCCGAACTAGCGGGAAAGGCTTCGAGCAGTACTTC	CASSRTSGKGFEQYF
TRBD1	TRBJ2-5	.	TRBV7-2	TGTGCCAGCAGAGGCGGCAGGGGGTCGGGAGAGACCCAGTACTTC	CASRGGRGSGETQYF
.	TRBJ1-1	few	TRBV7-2	TGTGCCAGCAGCTTAGGAGAGGGAACCGAAGCTTTCTTT	CASSLGEGTEAFF
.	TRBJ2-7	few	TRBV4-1	TGCGCCAGCAGCCGTGGGACTGACTACGAGCAGTACTTC	CASSRGTDYEQYF
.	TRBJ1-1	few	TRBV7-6	TGTGCCAGCAGCACCGGACCTGAAGCTTTCTTT	CASSTGPEAFF
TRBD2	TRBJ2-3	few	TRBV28	TGTGCCAGCAGTTTTTCCCCTCGAGCGGGAGTTCCCTATTTT	CASSFSPRAGVPYF
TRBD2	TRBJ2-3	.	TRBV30	TGTGCCTGGAGTGTGCCTGCGGGAGTGGGAGATACGCAGTATTTT	CAWSVPAGVGDTQYF
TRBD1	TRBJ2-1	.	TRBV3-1	TGTGCCAGCAGCCAAACGACAGGGAGTAATGAGCAGTTCTTC	CASSQTTGSNEQFF
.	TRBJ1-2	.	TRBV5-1	TGCGCCAGCAGTCCCGCGGGGGACTATGGCTACACCTTC	CASSPAGDYGYTF
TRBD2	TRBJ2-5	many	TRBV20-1	TGCAGTGCTAGAGACCTTCTAGCGGGAGCCCCACACGAGACCCAGTACTTC	CSARDLLAGAPHETQYF
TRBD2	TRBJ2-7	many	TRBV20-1	TGCAGTGCTAGTGGAGGTAGCGGGGCTTCCTACGAGCAGTACTTC	CSASGGSGASYEQYF
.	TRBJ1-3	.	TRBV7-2	TGTGCCAGCAGCTTAGCGGCAGGGACCTCCGGAAACACCATATATTTT	CASSLAAGTSGNTIYF
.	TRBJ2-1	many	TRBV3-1	TGTGCCACCACGGGTGGATCCTACAATGAGCAGTTCTTC	CATTGGSYNEQFF
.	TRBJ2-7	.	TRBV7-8	TGTGCCAGCAGCTTAGCTCAGAGCATGGGTTCCCACGAGCAGTACTTC	CASSLAQSMGSHEQYF
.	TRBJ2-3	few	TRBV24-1	TGTGCCACCAGTGGGGTCGGTCAAGGTACGCAGTATTTT	CATSGVGQGTQYF
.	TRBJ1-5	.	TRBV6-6	TGTGCCAACAGCTCCGAGGGGGGCAATCAGCCCCAGCATTTT	CANSSEGGNQPQHF
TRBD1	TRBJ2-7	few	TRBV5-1	TGCGCCAGCAGCGCACAACCGGGACAGGGGATTATAGAGCAGTACTTC	CASSAQPGQGIIEQYF
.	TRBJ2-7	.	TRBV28	TGTGCCAGCAGTTCCGGCGGTGGGAGGACCTACGAGCAGTACTTC	CASSSGGGRTYEQYF
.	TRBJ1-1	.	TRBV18	TGTGCCAGCTCCCCACGGGGGGGGCGCACTGAAGCTTTCTTT	CASSPRGGRTEAFF
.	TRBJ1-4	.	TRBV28	TGTGCCAGCAGTCCCCCAGGGCATACTAATGAAAAACTGTTTTTT	CASSPPGHTNEKLFF
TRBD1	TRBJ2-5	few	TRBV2	TGTGCCAGCAGTGGAACGACAGGGACGCAAGAGACCCAGTACTTC	CASSGTTGTQETQYF
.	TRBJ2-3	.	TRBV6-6	TGTGCCAGCAGTTACAGAGGGGAAGATACGCAGTATTTT	CASSYRGEDTQYF
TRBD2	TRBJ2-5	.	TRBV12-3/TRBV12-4	TGTGCCAGCAGTCGGGGACTAGCGGGGTCTCAAGAGACCCAGTACTTC	CASSRGLAGSQETQYF
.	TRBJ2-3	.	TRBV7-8	TGTGCCAGCAGCTTAGTAGGGGACGGCGGCAGGGCGCAGTATTTT	CASSLVGDGGRAQYF
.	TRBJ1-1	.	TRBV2	TGTGCCAGCAGTGATGGCCTCCCGGGCACTGAAGCTTTCTTT	CASSDGLPGTEAFF
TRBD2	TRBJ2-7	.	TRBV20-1	TGCAGTGCTAGACCCCGTAGGACTAGCGGGAGGCTTAGCTCCTACGAGCAGTACTTC	CSARPRRTSGRLSSYEQYF
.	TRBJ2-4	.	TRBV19	TGTGCCAGCCACCCGGGGCTAGCCAAAAACATTCAGTACTTC	CASHPGLAKNIQYF
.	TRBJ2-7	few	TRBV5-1	TGCGCCAGCAGCTTGTCAGCCCATAATCCCTCTTTGCCCTACGAGCAGTACTTC	CASSLSAHNPSLPYEQYF
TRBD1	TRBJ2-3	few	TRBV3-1	TGTGCCAGCAGCCCGGGACAGCCGGGGACAGATACGCAGTATTTT	CASSPGQPGTDTQYF